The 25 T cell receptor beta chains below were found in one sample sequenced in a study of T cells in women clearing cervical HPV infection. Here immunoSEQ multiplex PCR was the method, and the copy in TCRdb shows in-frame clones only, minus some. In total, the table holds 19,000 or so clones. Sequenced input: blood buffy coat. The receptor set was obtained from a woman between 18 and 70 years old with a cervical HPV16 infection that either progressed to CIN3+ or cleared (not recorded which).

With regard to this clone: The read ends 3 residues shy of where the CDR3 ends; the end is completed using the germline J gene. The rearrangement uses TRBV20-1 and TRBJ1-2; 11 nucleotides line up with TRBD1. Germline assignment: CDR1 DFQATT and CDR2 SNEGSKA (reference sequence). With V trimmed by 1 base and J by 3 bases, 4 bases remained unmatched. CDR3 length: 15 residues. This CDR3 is CSARGDRGEHYGYTF. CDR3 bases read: TGCAGTGCTAGAGGGGACAGGGGGGAACACTATGGC.

The sequenced CDR3 bases are TGCAGTGCCGGGGACAGGATAGAAAAA. Translated: CSAGDRIEK. The entire CDR3 is CSAGDRIEKLFF. The chain has TRBV20-1 and TRBJ1-4; 8 bases line up with TRBD1. Read coverage stops 3 residues before the CDR3 terminus; the germline J gene supplies the remainder. Unmatched junction bases numbered 5, after V lost 6 bases and J lost 8 bases. Germline CDR1 and CDR2: DFQATT and SNEGSKA (reference sequence). There are 12 residues in the CDR3.

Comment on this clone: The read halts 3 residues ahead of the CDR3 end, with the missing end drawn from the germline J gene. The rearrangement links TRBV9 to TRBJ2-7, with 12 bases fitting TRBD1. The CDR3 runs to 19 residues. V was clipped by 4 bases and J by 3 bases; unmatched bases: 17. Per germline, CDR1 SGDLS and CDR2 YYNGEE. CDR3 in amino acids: CASSPRTGQGALIRYEQYF. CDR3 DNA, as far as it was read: TGTGCCAGCAGCCCCCGAACGGGACAGGGGGCGCTAATTCGCTACGAG.

Partial CDR3 DNA: TGTGCCAGCTCGTCCGGGACAGCGAACACCGGGGAG. Encoded protein: CASSSGTANTGE. The entire CDR3 protein is CASSSGTANTGELFF. The chain uses TRBV18 and TRBJ2-2; 7 bases are a match to TRBD1. The CDR3 extends 3 residues past the end of the read, so its final part is completed from the germline J gene. The CDR3 totals 15 residues. Germline values: CDR1 KGHSH, CDR2 LQKENI. Trimming took 6 bases from V and 0 from J; bases not matched to a gene: 4.

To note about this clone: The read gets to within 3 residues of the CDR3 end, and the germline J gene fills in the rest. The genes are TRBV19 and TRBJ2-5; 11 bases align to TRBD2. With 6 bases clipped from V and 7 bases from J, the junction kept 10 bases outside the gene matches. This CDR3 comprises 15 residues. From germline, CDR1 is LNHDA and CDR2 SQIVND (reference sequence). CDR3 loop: CASSQGLAVRGTQYF. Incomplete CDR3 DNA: TGTGCCAGTAGCCAGGGACTAGCGGTTCGGGGGACC.

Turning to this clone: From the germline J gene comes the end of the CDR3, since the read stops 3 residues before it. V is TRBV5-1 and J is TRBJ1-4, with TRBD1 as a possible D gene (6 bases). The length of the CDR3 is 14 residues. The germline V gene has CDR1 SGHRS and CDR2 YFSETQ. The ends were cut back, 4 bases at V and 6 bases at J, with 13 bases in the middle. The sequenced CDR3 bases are TGCGCCAGCAGCACTGGGACAAGGGATGAAAAA. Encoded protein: CASSTGTRDEK. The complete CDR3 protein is CASSTGTRDEKLFF. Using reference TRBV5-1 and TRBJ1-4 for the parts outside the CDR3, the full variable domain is KAGVTQTPRYLIKTRGQQVTLSCSPISGHRSVSWYQQTPGQGLQFLFEYFSETQRNKGNFPGRFSGRQFSNSRSEMNVSTLELGDSALYLCASSTGTRDEKLFFGSGTQLSVL.

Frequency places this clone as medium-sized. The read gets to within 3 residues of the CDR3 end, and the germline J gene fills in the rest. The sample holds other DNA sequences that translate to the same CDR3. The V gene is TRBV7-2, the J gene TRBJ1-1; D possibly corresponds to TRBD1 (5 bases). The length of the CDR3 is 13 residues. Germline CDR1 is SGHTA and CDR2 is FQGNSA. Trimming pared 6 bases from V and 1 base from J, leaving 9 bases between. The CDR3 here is CASSSGQNTEAFF. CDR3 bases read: TGTGCCAGCAGTTCCGGACAGAACACTGAA.

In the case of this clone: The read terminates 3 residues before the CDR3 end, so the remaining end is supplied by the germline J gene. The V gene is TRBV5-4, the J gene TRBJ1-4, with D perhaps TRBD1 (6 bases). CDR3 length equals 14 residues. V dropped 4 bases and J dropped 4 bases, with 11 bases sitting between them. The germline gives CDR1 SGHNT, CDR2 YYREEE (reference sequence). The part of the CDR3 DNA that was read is TGTGCCAGCAGCCGAGACAGGAGTAATGAAAAA. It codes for CASSRDRSNEK. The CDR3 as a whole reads CASSRDRSNEKLFF.

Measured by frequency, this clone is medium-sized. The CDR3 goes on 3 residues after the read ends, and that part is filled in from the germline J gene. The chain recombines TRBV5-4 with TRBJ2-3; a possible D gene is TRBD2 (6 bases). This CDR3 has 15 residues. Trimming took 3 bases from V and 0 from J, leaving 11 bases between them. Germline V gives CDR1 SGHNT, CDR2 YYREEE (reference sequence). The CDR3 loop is CASSSAGTSTDTQYF. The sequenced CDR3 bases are TGTGCCAGCAGCTCCGCCGGGACTAGCACAGATACG.

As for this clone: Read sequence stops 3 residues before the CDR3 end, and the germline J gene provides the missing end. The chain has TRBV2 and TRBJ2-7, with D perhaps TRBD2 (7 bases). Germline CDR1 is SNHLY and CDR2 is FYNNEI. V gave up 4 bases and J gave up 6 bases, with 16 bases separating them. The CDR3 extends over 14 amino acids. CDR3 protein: CASSARGAPSEQYF. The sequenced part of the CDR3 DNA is TGTGCCAGCAGTGCCCGGGGGGCGCCGTCCGAG.

The part of the CDR3 DNA that was read is TGTGCCAGCAGCTGGGGACTAGCTCAAGCCGGGGAG. Its translation: CASSWGLAQAGE. The CDR3 reads in full as CASSWGLAQAGELFF. V gene TRBV7-8 combines with J gene TRBJ2-2; TRBD2 matches 9 bases. The observed sequence ends 3 residues before the CDR3 terminus, with the missing tail filled in from the germline J gene. The length of the CDR3 is 15 residues. Germline V gene sequence: CDR1 SGHVS, CDR2 FQNEAQ. The junction had 6 bases not matched to a gene; V was cut back by 4 bases and J by 6 bases.

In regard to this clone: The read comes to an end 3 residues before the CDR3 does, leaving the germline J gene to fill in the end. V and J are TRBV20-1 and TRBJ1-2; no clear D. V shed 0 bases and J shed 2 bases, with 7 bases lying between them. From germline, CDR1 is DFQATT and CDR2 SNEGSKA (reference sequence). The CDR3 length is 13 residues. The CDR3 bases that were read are TGCAGTGCTAGAGATCAGGTGAACTATGGC. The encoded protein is CSARDQVNYG. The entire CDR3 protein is CSARDQVNYGYTF.

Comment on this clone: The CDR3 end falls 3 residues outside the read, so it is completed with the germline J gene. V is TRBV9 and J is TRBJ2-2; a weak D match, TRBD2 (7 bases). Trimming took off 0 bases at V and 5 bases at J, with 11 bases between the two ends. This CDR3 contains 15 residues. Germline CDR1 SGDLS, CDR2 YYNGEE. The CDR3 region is CASSVGGGGTGELFF. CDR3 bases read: TGTGCCAGCAGCGTAGGCGGGGGCGGGACCGGGGAG.

CDR3 region: CSARLWRAGEKNIQYF. CDR3 DNA (partial): TGCAGTGCTAGATTGTGGCGAGCGGGGGAGAAAAACATT. The chain has TRBV20-1 and TRBJ2-4; 8 bases fit TRBD2. The read terminates 3 residues ahead of where the CDR3 ends, so the germline J gene completes it. Germline assignment: CDR1 DFQATT and CDR2 SNEGSKA (reference sequence). V trimming: 2 bases; J trimming: 4 bases; junction bases outside the gene matches: 10. The CDR3 contains 16 residues.

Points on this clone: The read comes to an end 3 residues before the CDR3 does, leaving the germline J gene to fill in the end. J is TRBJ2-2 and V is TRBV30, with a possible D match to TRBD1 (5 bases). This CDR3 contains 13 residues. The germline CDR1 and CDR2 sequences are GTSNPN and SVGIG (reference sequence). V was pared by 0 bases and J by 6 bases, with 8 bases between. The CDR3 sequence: CAWSVLRAGELFF. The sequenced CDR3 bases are TGTGCCTGGAGTGTACTCAGGGCCGGGGAG. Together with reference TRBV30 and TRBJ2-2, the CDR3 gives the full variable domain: SQTIHQWPATLVQPVGSPLSLECTVEGTSNPNLYWYRQAAGRGLQLLFYSVGIGQISSEVPQNLSASRPQDRQFILSSKKLLLSDSGFYLCAWSVLRAGELFFGEGSRLTVL.

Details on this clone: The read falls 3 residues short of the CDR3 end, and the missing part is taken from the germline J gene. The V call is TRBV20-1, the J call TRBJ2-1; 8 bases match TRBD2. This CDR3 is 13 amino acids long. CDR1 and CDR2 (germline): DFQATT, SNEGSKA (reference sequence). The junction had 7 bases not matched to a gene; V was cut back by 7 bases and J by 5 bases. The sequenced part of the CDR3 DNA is TGCAGTGTCGGGACTAGTCACGACAATGAG. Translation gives CSVGTSHDNE. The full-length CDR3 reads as CSVGTSHDNEQFF.

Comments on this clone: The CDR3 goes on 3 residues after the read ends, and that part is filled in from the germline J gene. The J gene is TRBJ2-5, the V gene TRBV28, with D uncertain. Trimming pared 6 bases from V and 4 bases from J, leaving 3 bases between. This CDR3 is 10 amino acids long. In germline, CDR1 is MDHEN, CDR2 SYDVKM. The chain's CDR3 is CASSRETQYF. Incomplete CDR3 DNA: TGTGCCAGCAGCCGAGAGACC.

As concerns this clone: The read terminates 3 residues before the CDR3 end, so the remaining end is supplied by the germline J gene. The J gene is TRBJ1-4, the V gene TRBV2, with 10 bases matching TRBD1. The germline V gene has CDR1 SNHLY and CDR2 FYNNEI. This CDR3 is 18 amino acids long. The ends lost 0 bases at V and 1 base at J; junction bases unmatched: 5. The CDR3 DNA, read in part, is TGTGCCAGCAGTGAAGCGGGACAGGGGACCGGAACTAATGAAAAA. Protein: CASSEAGQGTGTNEK. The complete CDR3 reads CASSEAGQGTGTNEKLFF.

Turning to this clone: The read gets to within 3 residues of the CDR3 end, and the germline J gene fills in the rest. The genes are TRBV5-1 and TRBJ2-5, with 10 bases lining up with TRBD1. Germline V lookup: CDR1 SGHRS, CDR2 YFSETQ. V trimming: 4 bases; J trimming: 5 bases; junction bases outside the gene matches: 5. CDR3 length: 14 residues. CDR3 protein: CASSTGQGRETQYF. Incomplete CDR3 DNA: TGCGCCAGCAGCACGGGACAGGGGCGGGAGACC.

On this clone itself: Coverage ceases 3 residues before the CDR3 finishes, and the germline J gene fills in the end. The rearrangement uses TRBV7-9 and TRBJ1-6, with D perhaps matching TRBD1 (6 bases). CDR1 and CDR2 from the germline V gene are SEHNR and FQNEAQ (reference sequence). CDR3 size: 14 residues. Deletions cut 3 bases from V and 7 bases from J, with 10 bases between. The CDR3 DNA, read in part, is TGTGCCAGCAGCTTTGGCAGGGGCAATTCACCC. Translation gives CASSFGRGNSP. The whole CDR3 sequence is CASSFGRGNSPLHF.

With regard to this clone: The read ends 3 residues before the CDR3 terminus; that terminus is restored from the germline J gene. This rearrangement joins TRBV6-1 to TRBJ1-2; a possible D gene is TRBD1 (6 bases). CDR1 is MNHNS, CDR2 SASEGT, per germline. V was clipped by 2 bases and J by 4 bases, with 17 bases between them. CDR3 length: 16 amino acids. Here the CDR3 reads CASSETWTDRRYGYTF. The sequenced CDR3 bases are TGTGCCAGCAGTGAAACCTGGACAGACCGCCGCTATGGC.

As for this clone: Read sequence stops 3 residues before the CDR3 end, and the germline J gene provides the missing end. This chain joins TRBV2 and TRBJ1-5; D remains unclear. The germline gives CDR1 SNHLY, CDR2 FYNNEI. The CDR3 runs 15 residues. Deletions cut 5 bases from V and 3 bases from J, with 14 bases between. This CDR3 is CASSRVLPDNQPQHF. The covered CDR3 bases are TGTGCCAGCAGTAGGGTTCTTCCTGACAATCAGCCC.

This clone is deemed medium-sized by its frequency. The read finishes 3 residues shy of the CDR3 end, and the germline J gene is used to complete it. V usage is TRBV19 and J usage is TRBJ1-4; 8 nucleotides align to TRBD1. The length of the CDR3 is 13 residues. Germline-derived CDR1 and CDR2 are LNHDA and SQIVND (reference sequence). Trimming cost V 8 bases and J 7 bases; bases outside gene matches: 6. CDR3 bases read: TGTGCCAGTCAGGGGGCTTTTCGTGAAAAA. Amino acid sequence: CASQGAFREK. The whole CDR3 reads CASQGAFREKLFF.

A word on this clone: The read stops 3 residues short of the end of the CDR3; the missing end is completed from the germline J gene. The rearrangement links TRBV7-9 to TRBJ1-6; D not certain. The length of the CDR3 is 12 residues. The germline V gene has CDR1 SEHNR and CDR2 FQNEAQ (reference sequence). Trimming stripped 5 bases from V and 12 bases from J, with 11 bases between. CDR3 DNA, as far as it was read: TGTGCCAGCAGCGTAGATTTTCGACCC. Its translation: CASSVDFRP. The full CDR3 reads CASSVDFRPLHF. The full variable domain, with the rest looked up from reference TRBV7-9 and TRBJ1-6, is DTGVSQNPRHKITKRGQNVTFRCDPISEHNRLYWYRQTLGQGPEFLTYFQNEAQLEKSRLLSDRFSAERPKGSFSTLEIQRTEQGDSAMYLCASSVDFRPLHFGNGTRLTVT.

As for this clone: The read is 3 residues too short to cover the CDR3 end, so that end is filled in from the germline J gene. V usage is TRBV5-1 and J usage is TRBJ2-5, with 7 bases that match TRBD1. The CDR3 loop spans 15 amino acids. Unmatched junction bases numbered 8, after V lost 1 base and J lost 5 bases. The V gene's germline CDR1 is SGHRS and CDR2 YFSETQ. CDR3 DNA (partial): TGCGCCAGCAGCTTGTTAACAGGGGAGTATGAGACC. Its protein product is CASSLLTGEYET. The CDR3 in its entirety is CASSLLTGEYETQYF. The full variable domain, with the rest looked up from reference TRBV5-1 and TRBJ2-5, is KAGVTQTPRYLIKTRGQQVTLSCSPISGHRSVSWYQQTPGQGLQFLFEYFSETQRNKGNFPGRFSGRQFSNSRSEMNVSTLELGDSALYLCASSLLTGEYETQYFGPGTRLLVL.